These 24 T cell receptor beta chains were sequenced from one sample in a study of T-cell memory formation after mild COVID-19. TCRdb re-analysed the 5' RACE reads in MiXCR, keeping a single row per CDR3 protein. The data contain approximately 290,000 distinct CDR3 sequences, roughly 21% of them singletons. The sequenced sample consisted of PBMCs or a T cell subset sorted from them (not recorded which). The receptors here all came from a man aged 18 to 29 who had mild COVID-19 (a few samples of this study predate the infection). Cell type and time point are not known.

The CDR3 sequence is CASSLVGDEGYEQYV. In DNA, the CDR3 is TGTGCCAGCAGTTTGGTCGGGGATGAGGGCTACGAGCAGTACGTC. The J gene is TRBJ2-7, the V gene TRBV27; perhaps TRBD2 as D (5 bases). This CDR3 has 15 residues. Deletions cut 3 bases from V and 3 bases from J, with 15 bases between. From germline, CDR1 is MNHEY and CDR2 SMNVEV (reference sequence).

The CDR3 DNA reads TGTGCCAGCAGCCGGGCCGGGGTGGGAGAGTATTTT. Encoded protein: CASSRAGVGEYF. J is TRBJ2-3 and V is TRBV11-2, with D possibly matching TRBD2 (5 bases). From germline, CDR1 is SGHAT and CDR2 FQNNGV. Trimming cost V 5 bases and J 13 bases, with 16 bases left between them. The CDR3 consists of 12 residues. The entire variable domain, with the rest obtained from reference TRBV11-2 and TRBJ2-3, is as follows: EAGVAQSPRYKIIEKRQSVAFWCNPISGHATLYWYQQILGQGPKLLIQFQNNGVVDDSQLPKDRFSAERLKGVDSTLKIQPAKLEDSAVYLCASSRAGVGEYFGPGTRLTVL.

The chain has TRBV24-1 and TRBJ2-2, with TRBD1 matching 7 bases. J was trimmed by 4 bases and V by 4 bases; bases with no gene match: 8. The CDR3 spans 16 residues. Germline assignment: CDR1 KGHDR and CDR2 SFDVKD. The CDR3 bases are TGTGCCACCAGTGACCGCGGACAGGAGCCCACCGGGGAGCTGTTTTTT. Translated: CATSDRGQEPTGELFF.

Only a few counts were recorded for this clonotype. The chain has TRBV3-1 and TRBJ1-6; perhaps TRBD1 as D (6 bases). The CDR3 has 16 amino acids. From germline, CDR1 is LGHDT and CDR2 YNNKEL (reference sequence). Trimming left V 3 bases short and J 9 bases short, with 18 bases between. CDR3 in DNA: TGTGCCAGCAGCCAGTCGAGGGGGGGGTACGGTTCACCCCTCCACTTT. It yields the protein CASSQSRGGYGSPLHF.

This clonotype was seen more than once but under ten times. CDR3 residues: CASSPPGTGNTIYF. In DNA form, the CDR3 reads TGTGCCAGCTCACCACCGGGAACTGGAAACACCATATATTTT. The V call is TRBV18, the J call TRBJ1-3; D remains ambiguous. The germline gives CDR1 KGHSH, CDR2 LQKENI. Trimming removed 0 bases from V and 2 bases from J, with 5 bases in between. This CDR3 is built from 14 residues. The whole variable domain, remainder taken from reference TRBV18 and TRBJ1-3, is NAGVMQNPRHLVRRRGQEARLRCSPMKGHSHVYWYRQLPEEGLKFMVYLQKENIIDESGMPKERFSAEFPKEGPSILRIQQVVRGDSAAYFCASSPPGTGNTIYFGEGSWLTVV.

This clonotype occurred a few times. This chain joins TRBV11-2 and TRBJ2-5; no definite D call. The CDR3 extends over 12 amino acids. V was pared by 0 bases and J by 7 bases, with 6 bases between. Per germline, CDR1 SGHAT and CDR2 FQNNGV. The CDR3 protein is CASSLEMATQYF. In DNA, the CDR3 is TGTGCCAGCAGCTTAGAAATGGCGACCCAGTACTTC.

This clonotype was seen only a few times. V usage is TRBV5-1 and J usage is TRBJ2-7; 7 nucleotides line up with TRBD1. The V gene end was trimmed by 1 base and the J gene end by 5 bases; junction bases not matched to a gene: 12. The CDR3 loop spans 16 amino acids. Per the germline V gene, CDR1 is SGHRS and CDR2 is YFSETQ. Written as DNA, the CDR3 is TGCGCCAGCAGCTTGTCCCCCCGACAGGGTCTCGACGAGCAGTACTTC. It encodes CASSLSPRQGLDEQYF.

CDR3 sequence: CASSRTVPYEQYF. DNA of the CDR3: TGCGCCAGCAGCCGAACAGTCCCCTACGAGCAGTACTTC. The V gene is TRBV4-1, the J gene TRBJ2-7; no definite D call. V lost 4 bases to trimming and J lost 2 bases, with 9 bases between them. Per the germline V gene, CDR1 is MGHRA and CDR2 is YSYEKL. The CDR3 totals 13 residues.

This clonotype was counted ten times or more. The rearrangement joins TRBV7-8 to TRBJ2-2; weak D call: TRBD1 (5 bases). This CDR3 region has 13 residues. CDR1 and CDR2 (germline): SGHVS, FQNEAQ. V was trimmed by 1 base and J by 6 bases, leaving 6 bases between them. CDR3 sequence (DNA): TGTGCCAGCAGCTTAGTGGGGCCCGGGGAGCTGTTTTTT. It translates to CASSLVGPGELFF.

The chain recombines TRBV6-6 with TRBJ1-4; D is unresolved. Trimming took 0 bases from V and 4 from J, leaving 6 bases between them. This CDR3 contains 14 residues. Germline CDR1 reads MNHNY; CDR2 reads SVGAGI (reference sequence). CDR3 region: CASSYSRINEKLFF. In nucleotides, the CDR3 is TGTGCCAGCAGTTACTCGCGAATTAATGAAAAACTGTTTTTT.

This rearrangement joins TRBV5-1 to TRBJ1-3; D remains unclear. Germline lookup yields CDR1 SGHRS and CDR2 YFSETQ. Trimming stripped 5 bases from V and 4 bases from J, with 10 bases between. The length of the CDR3 is 13 residues. The CDR3 bases are TGCGCCAGCAGAGTGTCAGCCGGAAACACCATATATTTT. Translation gives CASRVSAGNTIYF.

This clonotype occurred many times. The rearrangement joins TRBV5-1 to TRBJ2-1; D is perhaps TRBD1 (6 bases). The length of the CDR3 is 12 residues. Trimming cost V 4 bases and J 10 bases, with 12 bases left between them. Germline assignment: CDR1 SGHRS and CDR2 YFSETQ. CDR3 nucleotides: TGCGCCAGCAGCGGATCAGGGGACGAGCAGTTCTTC. Encoded protein: CASSGSGDEQFF. Looking up the rest from reference TRBV5-1 and TRBJ2-1 gives the full variable domain: KAGVTQTPRYLIKTRGQQVTLSCSPISGHRSVSWYQQTPGQGLQFLFEYFSETQRNKGNFPGRFSGRQFSNSRSEMNVSTLELGDSALYLCASSGSGDEQFFGPGTRLTVL.

Many counts were recorded for this clonotype. The chain links TRBV5-6 to TRBJ2-7; D uncertain. The CDR3 has 11 amino acids. Germline CDR1 SGHDT, CDR2 YYEEEE. V was cut by 0 bases and J by 4 bases, with 2 bases left in between. As DNA, the CDR3 is TGTGCCAGCAGCTTGGAATACGAGCAGTACTTC. It codes for CASSLEYEQYF.

Points on this clonotype: Since a much larger clone is just one base distant, this may be a read error. This chain uses TRBV7-3 with TRBJ2-3, with TRBD2 as a possible D gene (6 bases). Germline V gives CDR1 SGHTA, CDR2 FQGTGA. This CDR3 region has 16 residues. Trimming left V 5 bases short and J 0 bases short, with 15 bases between. CDR3 loop: CASSPPGGRSTDTQYF. The CDR3 DNA reads TGTGCCAGCAGCCCACCAGGAGGGCGAAGCACAGATACGCAGTATTTT.

This clonotype showed up just a few times. This chain uses TRBV7-2 with TRBJ1-1; 8 bases match TRBD1. Trimming removed 4 bases from V and 12 bases from J; junction bases left unmatched: 10. CDR1 and CDR2 (germline): SGHTA, FQGNSA. This CDR3 is 13 amino acids long. CDR3 residues: CASSSRRQGTTFF. DNA for the CDR3: TGTGCCAGCAGCTCTCGCCGACAGGGGACGACTTTCTTT.

This clonotype came up a few times. The V gene is TRBV6-5, the J gene TRBJ2-3; 8 bases fit TRBD2. The germline gives CDR1 MNHEY, CDR2 SVGAGI. The CDR3 loop spans 16 amino acids. Trimming at V came to 2 bases and at J to 1 base, leaving 5 bases not matched to a gene. The chain's CDR3 is CASSYPHGGGTDTQYF. The CDR3, as DNA: TGTGCCAGCAGTTACCCCCACGGGGGGGGCACAGATACGCAGTATTTT.

This clonotype turned up a few times. This chain joins TRBV7-8 and TRBJ1-5; D is ambiguous. This CDR3 is built from 13 residues. V shed 4 bases and J shed 3 bases, with 7 bases lying between them. Germline CDR1 SGHVS, CDR2 FQNEAQ. CDR3 protein: CASSSDTNQPQHF. Here the CDR3 DNA reads TGTGCCAGCAGCTCCGACACCAATCAGCCCCAGCATTTT.

In this sample, this clonotype turned up a few times. The V gene is TRBV7-9, the J gene TRBJ2-1, with D uncertain. CDR1 is SEHNR, CDR2 FQNEAQ, per germline (reference sequence). Trimming cost V 5 bases and J 12 bases, with 14 bases left between them. The length of the CDR3 is 12 residues. CDR3 loop: CASSVGQALQFF. The DNA of the CDR3 is TGTGCCAGCAGCGTCGGTCAGGCGTTGCAGTTCTTC.

In this sample, this clonotype turned up a few times. J is TRBJ2-5 and V is TRBV29-1; tentatively, D is TRBD2 (5 bases). Germline V gene data show CDR1 as SQVTM and CDR2 as ANQGSEA. V lost 7 bases and J lost 5, with 14 bases in between. This CDR3 spans 12 amino acids. CDR3 in amino acids: CSARGLFETQYF. The CDR3 DNA is TGCAGCGCGAGAGGGTTGTTTGAGACCCAGTACTTC.

This clonotype was counted between two and nine times. The V gene is TRBV7-8, the J gene TRBJ2-2; D unresolved. The germline CDR1 and CDR2 sequences are SGHVS and FQNEAQ. V was cut by 10 bases and J by 5 bases, with 5 bases left in between. CDR3 size: 10 residues. The CDR3 sequence is CAIQTGELFF. CDR3 nucleotide sequence: TGTGCCATCCAGACCGGGGAGCTGTTTTTT.

This clonotype appeared a few times. The chain combines TRBV5-4 with TRBJ2-2; a weak D match, TRBD1 (6 bases). The germline CDR1 and CDR2 sequences are SGHNT and YYREEE (reference sequence). This CDR3 contains 14 residues. The V and J ends lost 7 bases and 1 base respectively, with 11 bases between them. The CDR3 region is CASYTGMNTGELFF. CDR3 coding DNA: TGTGCCAGCTACACAGGGATGAACACCGGGGAGCTGTTTTTT.

This clonotype was detected only a few times. The genes are TRBV6-5 and TRBJ1-3; unclear D gene. The V gene lost 0 bases and the J gene lost 0 bases, with 12 bases spanning the gap. Per germline, CDR1 MNHEY and CDR2 SVGAGI. CDR3 length equals 17 residues. CDR3 protein: CASSYSGTVPSGNTIYF. CDR3 sequence (DNA): TGTGCCAGCAGTTACTCGGGTACAGTGCCCTCTGGAAACACCATATATTTT.

The CDR3 nucleotides are TGTGCCAGTAGTCAGGCCGGGGGTGTCTACAATGAGCAGTTCTTC. Amino acid sequence: CASSQAGGVYNEQFF. The chain is built from TRBV19 and TRBJ2-1; D possibly corresponds to TRBD2 (6 bases). Trimming took 5 bases from V and 3 from J, leaving 14 bases between them. Germline CDR1 reads LNHDA; CDR2 reads SQIVND (reference sequence). The CDR3 covers 15 residues.

This clonotype was counted a few times. The rearrangement uses TRBV10-3 and TRBJ1-5; D remains unclear. V was shortened by 4 bases and J by 5 bases, with 9 bases between the two germline ends. Looked up from germline, CDR1 is ENHRY and CDR2 is SYGVKD. There are 13 residues in the CDR3. This CDR3 is CAISGSGDQPQHF. CDR3 in DNA: TGTGCCATCAGTGGGTCGGGCGATCAGCCCCAGCATTTT.